The next 26 T cell receptor beta chains were all read from a single sample in a study of regulatory T cells in long-lasting Graves disease. Assembly of TCR beta libraries relied on iRepertoire HTBI primers together with Arm-PCR of CDR3 regions. One entry per CDR3 protein, called by TCRdb with MiXCR from the multiplex PCR reads. The sample consists of about 370,000 distinct CDR3 sequences, around 16% of them appearing once. Stated time point: newly diagnosed GD, antithyroid drugs for less than 3 months. The TCR library was made from RNA that had been extracted from PBMCs in TRIzol. This sample comprised peripheral blood mononuclear cells (PBMCs), obtained at new diagnosis, from a patient treated with antithyroid drugs. The receptors were gathered from a female donor with Graves disease.

This clonotype was detected ten times or more. The genes are TRBV29-1 and TRBJ2-7, with 7 bases that match TRBD1. J was trimmed by 5 bases and V by 2 bases; bases with no gene match: 12. This CDR3 has 15 residues. Looked up from germline, CDR1 is SQVTM and CDR2 is ANQGSEA. CDR3 protein: CSVEYFGTAFHEQYF. CDR3 sequence (DNA): TGCAGCGTTGAATATTTCGGGACAGCTTTCCACGAGCAGTACTTC.

This clonotype was seen repeatedly, ten times or more. J is TRBJ1-6 and V is TRBV5-4; 8 bases are shared with TRBD1. CDR1 SGHNT and CDR2 YYREEE come from the germline V gene (reference sequence). V dropped 2 bases and J dropped 10; count of bases not matched to a gene: 11. This CDR3 spans 16 amino acids. CDR3 residues: CASSFRTGIVNSPLHF. The CDR3 region has the DNA TGTGCCAGCAGCTTTCGGACAGGGATCGTTAACTCACCCCTCCACTTT. Together with reference TRBV5-4 and TRBJ1-6, the CDR3 gives the full variable domain: ETGVTQSPTHLIKTRGQQVTLRCSSQSGHNTVSWYQQALGQGPQFIFQYYREEENGRGNFPPRFSGLQFPNYSSELNVNALELDDSALYLCASSFRTGIVNSPLHFGNGTRLTVT.

The J gene is TRBJ2-7, the V gene TRBV29-1, with D possibly matching TRBD1 (5 bases). The V end lost 4 bases, the J end lost 2 bases, and 15 bases lay between the germline ends. The CDR3 covers 14 residues. Germline assignment: CDR1 SQVTM and CDR2 ANQGSEA. The CDR3 region has the DNA TGCAGCGTTGTGGGGTTCGACAGAACCTACGAGCAGTACTTC. This sequence encodes CSVVGFDRTYEQYF.

This clonotype was recorded many times. The chain couples TRBV11-2 to TRBJ2-7; D tentatively reads TRBD1 or TRBD2 (5 bases each). The V end lost 5 bases, the J end lost 7 bases, and 24 bases lay between the germline ends. In germline, CDR1 is SGHAT, CDR2 FQNNGV. The CDR3 is 16 residues long. CDR3 DNA: TGTGCCAGCAGCACCGTCCCGACAAACCCCGGGGCGGAGCAGTACTTC. It translates to CASSTVPTNPGAEQYF.

This clonotype was picked up many times. V gene TRBV3-1 combines with J gene TRBJ1-1, with D perhaps TRBD1 (6 bases). This CDR3 contains 13 residues. The germline gives CDR1 LGHDT, CDR2 YNNKEL (reference sequence). Deletions cut 5 bases from V and 4 bases from J, with 11 bases between. CDR3 amino acids: CASSARGGTEAFF. CDR3 bases: TGTGCCAGCAGCGCGAGAGGGGGCACTGAAGCTTTCTTT.

This clonotype occurred many times. This sequence joins TRBV3-1 and TRBJ1-2, with unresolved D. In germline, CDR1 is LGHDT, CDR2 YNNKEL (reference sequence). The CDR3 has 14 residues. The V end lost 1 base, the J end lost 3 bases, and 9 bases lay between the germline ends. CDR3 in amino acids: CASSQAGPYYGYTF. The CDR3 coding sequence is TGTGCCAGCAGCCAAGCTGGGCCCTACTATGGCTACACCTTC.

This clonotype was counted ten times or more. This sequence joins TRBV7-9 and TRBJ1-4; weak D call: TRBD1 (6 bases). This CDR3 comprises 15 residues. CDR1 and CDR2 (germline): SEHNR, FQNEAQ (reference sequence). Trimming took off 5 bases at V and 5 bases at J, with 15 bases between the two ends. The CDR3 reads CASSPNRVSNEKLFF. The CDR3 bases are TGTGCCAGCAGCCCAAACAGGGTATCGAATGAAAAACTGTTTTTT. Full variable domain (outside the CDR3, taken from reference TRBV7-9 and TRBJ1-4): DTGVSQNPRHKITKRGQNVTFRCDPISEHNRLYWYRQTLGQGPEFLTYFQNEAQLEKSRLLSDRFSAERPKGSFSTLEIQRTEQGDSAMYLCASSPNRVSNEKLFFGSGTQLSVL.

This clonotype showed up many times. The chain is built from TRBV3-1 and TRBJ2-3, with 7 positions matching TRBD2. The germline V gene encodes CDR1 LGHDT and CDR2 YNNKEL (reference sequence). The CDR3 is 14 amino acids. With V trimmed by 4 bases and J by 2 bases, 3 bases remained unmatched. The CDR3 loop reads CASSRGTNTDTQYF. The CDR3 nucleotides are TGTGCCAGCAGCCGCGGGACTAACACAGATACGCAGTATTTT.

V usage is TRBV7-9 and J usage is TRBJ2-5, with TRBD1 matching 10 bases. The CDR3 consists of 17 residues. The germline V gene has CDR1 SEHNR and CDR2 FQNEAQ (reference sequence). V dropped 7 bases and J dropped 0; count of bases not matched to a gene: 11. CDR3 loop: CASNSGDRGRNQETQYF. The CDR3 DNA sequence: TGTGCCAGCAACTCCGGGGACAGGGGTCGAAACCAAGAGACCCAGTACTTC.

This clonotype has only a few counts. A junction boundary mismatches the germline segment, possibly from a read error. The CDR3 sequence is CASSFSQRTGDRVF. The CDR3 nucleotides are TGTGCCAGCAGCTTTTCTCAGAGGACAGGGGATAGAGTTTTC. V usage is TRBV7-9 and J usage is TRBJ2-7; TRBD1 matches at 9 bases. This CDR3 is 14 amino acids long. Germline CDR1 and CDR2: SEHNR and FQNEAQ (reference sequence).

This clonotype was recorded many times. The rearrangement links TRBV19 to TRBJ2-1; TRBD2 is a possible D gene (6 bases). V lost 7 bases and J lost 1, with 17 bases in between. Germline V CDR1 and CDR2: LNHDA, SQIVND (reference sequence). The CDR3 has 16 residues. CDR3 coding DNA: TGTGCCAGTACGCGAAGACTAGAACCTTCCTACAATGAGCAGTTCTTC. Translation gives CASTRRLEPSYNEQFF.

This clonotype was detected many times. The chain couples TRBV28 to TRBJ2-3; D is unresolved. Trimming cost V 3 bases and J 8 bases, with 9 bases left between them. Germline lookup yields CDR1 MDHEN and CDR2 SYDVKM. The CDR3 runs 12 residues. CDR3 nucleotides: TGTGCCAGCAGTTTTGGAGTACGTACGCAGTATTTT. The encoded protein is CASSFGVRTQYF.

V is TRBV10-3 and J is TRBJ1-1; D not certain. Trimming took 6 bases from V and 4 from J, leaving 6 bases between them. Germline CDR1 and CDR2: ENHRY and SYGVKD. The CDR3 extends over 11 amino acids. This CDR3 is CAIRSATEAFF. The CDR3 nucleotides read TGTGCCATCAGGTCGGCCACTGAAGCTTTCTTT.

This clonotype was seen many times. This chain joins TRBV4-1 and TRBJ2-4; tentative D call: TRBD1 (6 bases). The CDR3 runs to 16 residues. V was cut by 4 bases and J by 10 bases, with 23 bases left in between. Germline V CDR1 and CDR2: MGHRA, YSYEKL. This CDR3 is CASSLFPQGQTPIQYF. The CDR3 DNA reads as TGCGCCAGCAGCCTATTCCCCCAGGGGCAGACGCCTATTCAGTACTTC.

With regard to this clonotype: A much larger clone differs from this one at a single base, so this may be a read error. This chain links TRBV5-6 with TRBJ2-2; D call uncertain. Germline-derived CDR1 and CDR2 are SGHDT and YYEEEE. There are 14 residues in the CDR3. CDR3 region: CTSSPDSDTGELFF. The CDR3 nucleotides are TGTACCAGCAGCCCTGACTCTGACACCGGGGAGCTGTTTTTT.

This sequence joins TRBV29-1 and TRBJ2-5; the match to TRBD1 covers 12 bases. CDR3 length: 15 amino acids. CDR1 and CDR2 (germline): SQVTM, ANQGSEA. J gave up 5 bases and V 6 bases, and 10 bases lay outside the gene matches. CDR3 DNA sequence: TGCAGCGTCAATAGAGGGACAGGGGGCGCGGAGACCCAGTACTTC. Translating it yields CSVNRGTGGAETQYF.

A remark on this clonotype: Sequence at one end of the junction differs from germline and may be a read error. The chain carries TRBV20-1 and TRBJ2-2, with TRBD2 matching over 7 bases. Looked up from germline, CDR1 is DFQATT and CDR2 is SNEGSKA (reference sequence). The length of the CDR3 is 14 residues. For the CDR3, the DNA is TGCGGTGCTAGAAGGGACTATGGGGCCGGGGAGCTGTTTTTT. This encodes CGARRDYGAGELFF.

The V call is TRBV12-3 or TRBV12-4, the J call TRBJ2-2; D gene ambiguous. The CDR3 consists of 13 residues. V was trimmed by 5 bases and J by 4 bases, leaving 8 bases between them. The CDR3 here is CASSLPSTGELFF. The CDR3 region has the DNA TGTGCCAGCAGTCTACCTTCCACCGGGGAGCTGTTTTTT.

V gene TRBV6-2 or TRBV6-3 combines with J gene TRBJ1-1, with no clear D. Between the trimmed V and J ends, which lost 5 bases and 5 bases, there was a span of 12 bases. The CDR3 is 13 amino acids. Looked up from germline, CDR1 is MNHEY and CDR2 is SVGEGT. The CDR3 DNA follows: TGTGCCAGCAGTGTTTCGGCTGAGACTGAAGCTTTCTTT. Protein: CASSVSAETEAFF.

This clonotype was counted ten times or more. The chain combines TRBV9 with TRBJ1-3, with 7 bases fitting TRBD1. V was pared by 7 bases and J by 4 bases, with 8 bases of the junction left unmatched. Germline V gene lookup returns CDR1 SGDLS and CDR2 YYNGEE. The CDR3 contains 14 residues. CDR3 coding DNA: TGTGCCAGCGGCCTACAGGGGTTGGGAAACACCATATATTTT. Encoded protein: CASGLQGLGNTIYF.

This clonotype occurred many times. The V and J genes are TRBV28 and TRBJ2-5; D gene unclear. The germline V gene encodes CDR1 MDHEN and CDR2 SYDVKM. CDR3 length: 13 residues. The CDR3 DNA sequence: TGTGCTATGCCAGCAGTTTGTTGGGAGACCCAGTACTTC. It is translated as CAMPAVCWETQYF. The whole variable domain, remainder taken from reference TRBV28 and TRBJ2-5, is DVKVTQSSRYLVKRTGEKVFLECVQDMDHENMFWYRQDPGLGLRLIYFSYDVKMKEKGDIPEGYSVSREKKERFSLILESASTNQTSMYLCAMPAVCWETQYFGPGTRLLVL.

This clonotype was seen ten or more times. The rearrangement joins TRBV6-5 to TRBJ2-3; D possibly corresponds to TRBD2 (6 bases). The CDR3 runs to 16 residues. The germline V gene has CDR1 MNHEY and CDR2 SVGAGI. V was trimmed by 2 bases and J by 6 bases, leaving 18 bases between them. Here the CDR3 reads CASSYRERAPRDTQYF. The CDR3 DNA follows: TGTGCCAGCAGTTACCGAGAGCGGGCACCCCGGGATACGCAGTATTTT.

This clonotype was observed a handful of times. This could be a read error, since a much larger clone is one nucleotide away. The CDR3 here is CAWSGDGNRPQHF. The CDR3 nucleotides read TGTGCCTGGAGTGGGGACGGGAATCGGCCCCAGCATTTT. The chain recombines TRBV30 with TRBJ1-5; a possible D gene is TRBD1 (5 bases). This CDR3 region has 13 residues. Germline CDR1 is GTSNPN and CDR2 is SVGIG (reference sequence).

At least ten counts were recorded for this clonotype. The chain has TRBV7-2 and TRBJ1-5; 8 nucleotides line up with TRBD1. This CDR3 spans 16 amino acids. V dropped 4 bases and J dropped 5; count of bases not matched to a gene: 10. The germline gives CDR1 SGHTA, CDR2 FQGNSA. CDR3 loop: CASSSLGQGAYQPQHF. Written as DNA, the CDR3 is TGTGCCAGCAGCTCCTTGGGGCAGGGGGCTTATCAGCCCCAGCATTTT.

At least ten counts were recorded for this clonotype. V is TRBV5-1 and J is TRBJ1-6; the D gene is possibly TRBD1 (6 bases). The V and J ends lost 4 bases and 10 bases respectively, with 15 bases between them. There are 14 residues in the CDR3. Germline lookup yields CDR1 SGHRS and CDR2 YFSETQ. The CDR3 loop is CASSQTGMGSPLHF. The CDR3 DNA reads as TGCGCCAGCAGCCAAACAGGGATGGGATCACCCCTCCACTTT.

In its sample, this clonotype was seen a few times. V and J are TRBV15 and TRBJ1-1; 9 bases are shared with TRBD1. V was clipped by 8 bases and J by 4 bases; unmatched bases: 2. The germline V gene has CDR1 LNHNV and CDR2 YYDKDF (reference sequence). This CDR3 is built from 12 residues. The CDR3 sequence: CATGQGSTEAFF. The CDR3 nucleotides are TGTGCCACCGGACAGGGGAGCACTGAAGCTTTCTTT.